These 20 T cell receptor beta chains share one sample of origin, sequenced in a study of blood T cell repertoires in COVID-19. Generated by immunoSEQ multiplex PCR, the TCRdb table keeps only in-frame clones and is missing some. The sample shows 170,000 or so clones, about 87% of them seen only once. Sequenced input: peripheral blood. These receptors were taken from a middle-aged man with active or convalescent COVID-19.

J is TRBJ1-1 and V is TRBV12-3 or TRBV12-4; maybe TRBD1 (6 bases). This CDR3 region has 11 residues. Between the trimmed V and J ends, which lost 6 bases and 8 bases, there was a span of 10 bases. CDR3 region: CASRNREEAFF. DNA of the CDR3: TGTGCCAGCAGGAACAGGGAGGAAGCTTTCTTT.

The CDR3 loop is CASSPGLAGASTDTQYF. The CDR3 region has the DNA TGTGCCAGCTCACCAGGACTAGCGGGGGCCAGCACAGATACGCAGTATTTT. The J gene is TRBJ2-3, the V gene TRBV18; 13 bases fit TRBD2. This CDR3 spans 17 amino acids. Germline V gene data show CDR1 as KGHSH and CDR2 as LQKENI. Trimming removed 2 bases from V and 0 bases from J; junction bases left unmatched: 2.

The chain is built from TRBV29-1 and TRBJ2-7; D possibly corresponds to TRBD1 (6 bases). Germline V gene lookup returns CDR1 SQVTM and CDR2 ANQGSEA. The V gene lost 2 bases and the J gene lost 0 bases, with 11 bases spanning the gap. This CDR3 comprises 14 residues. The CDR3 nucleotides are TGCAGCGTTGAAACAGGGCAGAGCTCCTACGAGCAGTACTTC. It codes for CSVETGQSSYEQYF.

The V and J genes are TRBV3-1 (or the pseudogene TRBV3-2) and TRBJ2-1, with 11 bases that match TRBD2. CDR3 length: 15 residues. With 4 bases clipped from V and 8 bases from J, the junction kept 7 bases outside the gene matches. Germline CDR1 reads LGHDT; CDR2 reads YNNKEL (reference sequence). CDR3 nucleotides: TGTGCCAGCAGCCGTAGCGGGGGGGCCGAGGATGAGCAGTTCTTC. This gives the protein CASSRSGGAEDEQFF.

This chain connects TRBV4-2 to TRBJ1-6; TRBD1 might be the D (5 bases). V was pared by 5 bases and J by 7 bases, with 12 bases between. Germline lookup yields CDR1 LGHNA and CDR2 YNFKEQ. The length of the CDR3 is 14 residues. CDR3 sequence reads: CASSEWEGNSPLHF. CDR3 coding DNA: TGTGCCAGCAGCGAATGGGAGGGGAATTCACCCCTCCACTTT.

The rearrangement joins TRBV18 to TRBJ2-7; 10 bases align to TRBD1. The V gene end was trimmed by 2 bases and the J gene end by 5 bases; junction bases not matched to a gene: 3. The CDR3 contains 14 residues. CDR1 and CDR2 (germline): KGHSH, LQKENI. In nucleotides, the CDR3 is TGTGCCAGCTCACCAGAGACAGGGGGCGACGAGCAGTACTTC. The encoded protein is CASSPETGGDEQYF.

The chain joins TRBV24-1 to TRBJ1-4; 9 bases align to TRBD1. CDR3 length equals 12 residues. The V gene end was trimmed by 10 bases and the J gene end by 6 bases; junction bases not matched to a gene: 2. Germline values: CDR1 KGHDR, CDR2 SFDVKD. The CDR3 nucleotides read TGTGCCACGGGGGACAGGGATGAAAAACTGTTTTTT. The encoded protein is CATGDRDEKLFF.

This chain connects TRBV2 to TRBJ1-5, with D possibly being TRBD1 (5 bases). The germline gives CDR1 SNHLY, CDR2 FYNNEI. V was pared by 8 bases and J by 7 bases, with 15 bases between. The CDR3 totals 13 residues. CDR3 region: CASGGGGGQPQHF. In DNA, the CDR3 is TGTGCCAGCGGGGGGGGTGGAGGGCAGCCCCAGCATTTT.

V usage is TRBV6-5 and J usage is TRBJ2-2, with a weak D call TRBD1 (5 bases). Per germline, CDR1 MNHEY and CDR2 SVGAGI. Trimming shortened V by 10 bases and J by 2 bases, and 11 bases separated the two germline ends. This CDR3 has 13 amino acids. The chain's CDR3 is CANLDINTGELFF. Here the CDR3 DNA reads TGTGCCAACCTGGACATTAACACCGGGGAGCTGTTTTTT.

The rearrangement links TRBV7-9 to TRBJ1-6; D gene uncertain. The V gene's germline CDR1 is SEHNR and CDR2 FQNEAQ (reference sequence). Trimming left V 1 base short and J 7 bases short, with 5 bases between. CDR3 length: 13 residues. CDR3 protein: CASSLVTNSPLHF. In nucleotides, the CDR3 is TGTGCCAGCAGCTTAGTCACAAATTCACCCCTCCACTTT.

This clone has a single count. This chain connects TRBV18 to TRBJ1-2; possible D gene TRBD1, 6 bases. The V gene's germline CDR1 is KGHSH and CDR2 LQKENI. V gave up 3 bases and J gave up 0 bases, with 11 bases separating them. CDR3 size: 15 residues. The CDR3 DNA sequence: TGTGCCAGCTCACCCACCGGACAGCCTAACTATGGCTACACCTTC. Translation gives CASSPTGQPNYGYTF.

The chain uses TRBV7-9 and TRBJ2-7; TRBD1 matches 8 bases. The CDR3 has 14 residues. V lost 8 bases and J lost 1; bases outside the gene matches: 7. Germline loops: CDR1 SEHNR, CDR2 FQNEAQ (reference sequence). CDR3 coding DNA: TGTGCCAGCCGACAGACAGGGGAATCCTACGAGCAGTACTTC. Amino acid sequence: CASRQTGESYEQYF.

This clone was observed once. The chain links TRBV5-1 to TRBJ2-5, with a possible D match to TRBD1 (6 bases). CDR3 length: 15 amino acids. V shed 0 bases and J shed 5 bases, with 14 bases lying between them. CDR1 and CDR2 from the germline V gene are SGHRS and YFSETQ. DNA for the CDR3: TGCGCCAGCAGCTTGGGGCAGGCCCAGGGGGAGACCCAGTACTTC. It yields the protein CASSLGQAQGETQYF. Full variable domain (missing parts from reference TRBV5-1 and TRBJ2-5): KAGVTQTPRYLIKTRGQQVTLSCSPISGHRSVSWYQQTPGQGLQFLFEYFSETQRNKGNFPGRFSGRQFSNSRSEMNVSTLELGDSALYLCASSLGQAQGETQYFGPGTRLLVL.

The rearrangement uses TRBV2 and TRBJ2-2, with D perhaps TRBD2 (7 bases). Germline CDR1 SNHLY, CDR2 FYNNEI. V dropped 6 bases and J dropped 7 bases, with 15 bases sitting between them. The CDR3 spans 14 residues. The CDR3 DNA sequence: TGTGCCAGCAGGCTGGGGGGGCCTCACGGGGAGCTGTTTTTT. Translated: CASRLGGPHGELFF.

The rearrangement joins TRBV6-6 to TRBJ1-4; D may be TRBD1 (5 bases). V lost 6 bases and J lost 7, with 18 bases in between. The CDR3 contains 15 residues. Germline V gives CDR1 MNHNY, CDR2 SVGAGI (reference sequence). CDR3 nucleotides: TGTGCCAGCAGGGTACACAGGAATTTGCGTGAAAAACTGTTTTTT. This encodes CASRVHRNLREKLFF.

The CDR3 sequence is CASRGTGGKNEQFF. CDR3 coding DNA: TGTGCCAGCAGGGGGACAGGGGGCAAGAATGAGCAGTTCTTC. This chain links TRBV6-5 with TRBJ2-1; 12 bases map to TRBD1. CDR3 length equals 14 residues. Unmatched junction bases numbered 4, after V lost 6 bases and J lost 7 bases. Per the germline V gene, CDR1 is MNHEY and CDR2 is SVGAGI.

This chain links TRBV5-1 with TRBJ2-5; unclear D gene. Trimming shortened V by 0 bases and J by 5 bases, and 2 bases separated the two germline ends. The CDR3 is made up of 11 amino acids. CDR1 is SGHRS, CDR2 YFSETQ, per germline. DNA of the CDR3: TGCGCCAGCAGCTTGGCGGAGACCCAGTACTTC. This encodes CASSLAETQYF.

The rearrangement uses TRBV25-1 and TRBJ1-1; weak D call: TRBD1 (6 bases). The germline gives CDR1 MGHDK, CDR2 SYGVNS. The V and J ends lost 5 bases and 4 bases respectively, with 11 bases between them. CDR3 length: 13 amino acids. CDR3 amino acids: CASSQGFGTEAFF. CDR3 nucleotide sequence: TGTGCCAGCAGTCAGGGGTTTGGCACTGAAGCTTTCTTT.

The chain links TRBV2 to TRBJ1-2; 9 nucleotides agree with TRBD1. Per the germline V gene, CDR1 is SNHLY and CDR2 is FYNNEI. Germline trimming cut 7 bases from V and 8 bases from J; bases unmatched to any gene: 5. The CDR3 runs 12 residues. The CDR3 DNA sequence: TGTGCCAGCAAGGACAGGGGAAGGGGCTACACCTTC. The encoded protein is CASKDRGRGYTF.

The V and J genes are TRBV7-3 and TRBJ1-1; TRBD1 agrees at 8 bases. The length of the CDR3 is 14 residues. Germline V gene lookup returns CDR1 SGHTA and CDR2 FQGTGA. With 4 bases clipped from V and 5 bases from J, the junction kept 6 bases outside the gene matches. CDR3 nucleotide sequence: TGTGCCAGCAGCTGGACAGGGAGTGGTACTGAAGCTTTCTTT. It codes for CASSWTGSGTEAFF. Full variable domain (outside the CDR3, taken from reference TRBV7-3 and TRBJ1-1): GAGVSQTPSNKVTEKGKYVELRCDPISGHTALYWYRQSLGQGPEFLIYFQGTGAADDSGLPNDRFFAVRPEGSVSTLKIQRTERGDSAVYLCASSWTGSGTEAFFGQGTRLTVV.